The 32 T cell receptor beta chains given below trace back to one sample, sequenced in a study of CD8 T cells in ankylosing spondylitis. Via MiXCR, TCRdb re-called the 5' RACE reads, giving one row per CDR3 protein. The sample gives about 250,000 distinct CDR3 sequences, roughly a third of which show up once; 3.5% to 4.5% is in the top ten. Specimen: blood, either unsorted or a sorted T cell fraction (not recorded which). All receptors derive from a male donor with ankylosing spondylitis or in good health (not recorded which).

This clonotype was seen more than once but under ten times. DNA for the CDR3: TGTGCCAGCAGCTCCACGCAGGAATATTACGAGCAGTACTTC. Translated: CASSSTQEYYEQYF. This rearrangement joins TRBV7-9 to TRBJ2-7; D remains ambiguous. The germline V and J ends were trimmed by 4 bases and 4 bases, with 14 bases remaining between them. CDR3 length equals 14 residues. In germline, CDR1 is SEHNR, CDR2 FQNEAQ (reference sequence).

Only a few counts were recorded for this clonotype. This sequence joins TRBV5-1 and TRBJ2-3; D may match TRBD1 or TRBD2 (5 bases each). The CDR3 totals 12 residues. Trimming cost V 7 bases and J 6 bases, with 12 bases left between them. CDR1 is SGHRS and CDR2 is YFSETQ in the germline V gene. This chain's CDR3 is CASGEKGDTQYF. The DNA for the CDR3 is TGCGCCAGCGGGGAGAAGGGGGATACGCAGTATTTT. Full variable domain (remainder filled in from reference TRBV5-1 and TRBJ2-3): KAGVTQTPRYLIKTRGQQVTLSCSPISGHRSVSWYQQTPGQGLQFLFEYFSETQRNKGNFPGRFSGRQFSNSRSEMNVSTLELGDSALYLCASGEKGDTQYFGPGTRLTVL.

The rearrangement links TRBV12-3 or TRBV12-4 to TRBJ1-2; no clear D gene. The CDR3 covers 14 residues. V was cut by 2 bases and J by 4 bases, with 11 bases left in between. CDR3 nucleotide sequence: TGTGCCAGCAGTTTAACCCGAGTATTCTATGGCTACACCTTC. Translating it yields CASSLTRVFYGYTF.

The V call is TRBV20-1, the J call TRBJ2-7; D ambiguous. The V gene lost 3 bases and the J gene lost 3 bases, with 12 bases spanning the gap. Germline-derived CDR1 and CDR2 are DFQATT and SNEGSKA (reference sequence). The CDR3 loop spans 13 amino acids. The DNA for the CDR3 is TGCAGTGCTAGGAAGAGTCGACTCTACGAGCAGTACTTC. Residues: CSARKSRLYEQYF.

Remarks on this clonotype: Since the CDR3 does not end with the conserved phenylalanine or tryptophan, this likely comes from a read error. Written as DNA, the CDR3 is TGCGCCAGCAGGGAGACAGGGAGCTCCTACGAGCAGTACTAC. This translates into CASRETGSSYEQYY. The chain has TRBV10-2 and TRBJ2-7; TRBD1 agrees at 7 bases. Germline V lookup: CDR1 WSHSY, CDR2 SAAADI. The ends lost 6 bases at V and 0 bases at J; junction bases unmatched: 5. The CDR3 has 14 residues.

The V gene is TRBV20-1, the J gene TRBJ2-3, with D possibly TRBD2 on 5 matching bases. The ends were cut back, 8 bases at V and 4 bases at J, with 19 bases in the middle. Germline CDR1 reads DFQATT; CDR2 reads SNEGSKA (reference sequence). The CDR3 runs 14 residues. The CDR3 sequence: CSTPGNEGPDTQYF. CDR3 in DNA: TGCAGTACCCCGGGGAACGAGGGCCCAGATACGCAGTATTTT.

This clonotype was seen only a few times. V and J are TRBV20-1 and TRBJ1-6, with TRBD1 identical over 7 bases. The CDR3 extends over 14 amino acids. The junction had 6 bases not matched to a gene; V was cut back by 3 bases and J by 7 bases. Germline CDR1 reads DFQATT; CDR2 reads SNEGSKA (reference sequence). The CDR3 sequence: CSARRTGRNSPLHF. CDR3 in DNA: TGCAGTGCTAGGAGGACAGGACGGAATTCACCCCTCCACTTT.

The genes are TRBV20-1 and TRBJ1-6; TRBD1 matches at 7 bases. The germline V gene encodes CDR1 DFQATT and CDR2 SNEGSKA (reference sequence). The CDR3 consists of 17 residues. With 3 bases clipped from V and 0 bases from J, the junction kept 8 bases outside the gene matches. This chain's CDR3 is CSASATGASSYNSPLHF. Here the CDR3 DNA reads TGCAGTGCTAGCGCAACAGGGGCCAGCTCCTATAATTCACCCCTCCACTTT.

This chain uses TRBV5-6 with TRBJ1-6; D is undetermined. This CDR3 is built from 14 residues. The germline gives CDR1 SGHDT, CDR2 YYEEEE. Between the trimmed V and J ends, which lost 3 bases and 7 bases, there was a span of 11 bases. CDR3 nucleotide sequence: TGTGCCAGCAGCTCTAGGCCGGCGAATTCACCCCTCCACTTT. Residues: CASSSRPANSPLHF.

V gene TRBV9 combines with J gene TRBJ1-6, with D possibly TRBD1 on 5 matching bases. Trimming left V 5 bases short and J 7 bases short, with 10 bases between. Germline V lookup: CDR1 SGDLS, CDR2 YYNGEE. The CDR3 is made up of 13 amino acids. The CDR3 coding sequence is TGTGCCAGCAGGAGACAGATGAATTCACCCCTCCACTTT. It encodes CASRRQMNSPLHF.

V usage is TRBV11-2 and J usage is TRBJ2-1; D could derive from TRBD1 or TRBD2 (5 bases each). The CDR3 consists of 15 residues. The germline V and J ends were trimmed by 2 bases and 12 bases, with 20 bases remaining between them. Germline V CDR1 and CDR2: SGHAT, FQNNGV. The CDR3 DNA follows: TGTGCCAGCAGCTTACGGGACGTCCCAATCCTCATGCAGTTCTTC. Encoded protein: CASSLRDVPILMQFF. Complete variable domain (other parts from reference TRBV11-2 and TRBJ2-1): EAGVAQSPRYKIIEKRQSVAFWCNPISGHATLYWYQQILGQGPKLLIQFQNNGVVDDSQLPKDRFSAERLKGVDSTLKIQPAKLEDSAVYLCASSLRDVPILMQFFGPGTRLTVL.

The chain combines TRBV10-3 with TRBJ2-7; 9 bases agree with TRBD1. CDR1 and CDR2 from the germline V gene are ENHRY and SYGVKD. This CDR3 contains 14 residues. The J segment lost 7 bases and the V segment lost 6 bases, leaving 10 bases of the junction unmatched. Written as DNA, the CDR3 is TGTGCCATCAGCCCGGGACAGGGTTTTGAAGAGCAGTACTTC. It codes for CAISPGQGFEEQYF.

This clonotype occurred a few times. The chain couples TRBV20-1 to TRBJ2-7; the D call may be TRBD1 or TRBD2 (5 bases each). Trimming took 5 bases from V and 7 from J, leaving 21 bases between them. From germline, CDR1 is DFQATT and CDR2 SNEGSKA (reference sequence). This CDR3 comprises 14 residues. The CDR3 nucleotides read TGCAGTGCTCGTCGACGGGACCGCCTCGGGGAGCAGTACTTC. Translation gives CSARRRDRLGEQYF.

This chain uses TRBV12-3 or TRBV12-4 with TRBJ2-1; D remains ambiguous. Trimming pared 6 bases from V and 0 bases from J, leaving 12 bases between. The CDR3 has 15 residues. DNA for the CDR3: TGTGCCAGCAGCTACCAACAAAGCTCCTACAATGAGCAGTTCTTC. Protein product: CASSYQQSSYNEQFF.

This clonotype was counted between two and nine times. This sequence joins TRBV20-1 and TRBJ2-7; perhaps D is TRBD1 or TRBD2 (6 bases each). The germline V gene has CDR1 DFQATT and CDR2 SNEGSKA (reference sequence). The CDR3 length is 13 residues. V was cut by 3 bases and J by 5 bases, with 14 bases left in between. The CDR3 nucleotides are TGCAGTGCTAGGAGGGGGGCTAGGGACGAGCAGTACTTC. It translates to CSARRGARDEQYF.

This sequence joins TRBV6-1 and TRBJ1-3; D remains unclear. Trimming left V 10 bases short and J 3 bases short, with 16 bases between. CDR3 length: 14 amino acids. Per the germline V gene, CDR1 is MNHNS and CDR2 is SASEGT. The CDR3 loop is CATQKGGVGNTIYF. In DNA form, the CDR3 reads TGTGCCACCCAAAAGGGAGGCGTTGGAAACACCATATATTTT.

The rearrangement joins TRBV10-3 to TRBJ2-3, with D perhaps being TRBD1 or TRBD2 (5 bases each). The CDR3 contains 18 residues. The germline V gene encodes CDR1 ENHRY and CDR2 SYGVKD. The V and J ends lost 3 bases and 4 bases respectively, with 23 bases between them. CDR3: CAISDTFLGPKGADTQYF. Here the CDR3 DNA reads TGTGCCATCAGTGATACTTTCTTGGGACCCAAAGGGGCAGATACGCAGTATTTT.

This chain uses TRBV20-1 with TRBJ1-1; D unresolved. CDR1 and CDR2 (germline): DFQATT, SNEGSKA (reference sequence). There are 14 residues in the CDR3. V lost 5 bases and J lost 0, with 13 bases in between. The CDR3 is CSAVKAGMNTEAFF. For the CDR3, the DNA is TGCAGTGCTGTCAAGGCTGGCATGAACACTGAAGCTTTCTTT.

V usage is TRBV20-1 and J usage is TRBJ2-3, with D tentatively TRBD1 (6 bases). The CDR3 runs 13 residues. V was shortened by 2 bases and J by 6 bases, with 12 bases between the two germline ends. CDR1 is DFQATT, CDR2 SNEGSKA, per germline (reference sequence). In DNA, the CDR3 is TGCAGTGCTAGACCGACAGGTATTGATACGCAGTATTTT. Translating gives CSARPTGIDTQYF.

The rearrangement uses TRBV6-5 and TRBJ1-4; D call uncertain. CDR3 length equals 14 residues. Trimming left V 2 bases short and J 7 bases short, with 11 bases between. CDR1 is MNHEY, CDR2 SVGAGI, per germline. Here the CDR3 DNA reads TGTGCCAGCAGTTACCGAGGGAGTAGTGAAAAACTGTTTTTT. Residues: CASSYRGSSEKLFF.

The chain combines TRBV15 with TRBJ2-1; tentatively, D is TRBD2 (5 bases). V dropped 1 base and J dropped 8 bases, with 15 bases sitting between them. The germline V gene encodes CDR1 LNHNV and CDR2 YYDKDF (reference sequence). The CDR3 runs 15 residues. CDR3 amino acids: CATSRGFPPGDEQFF. CDR3 nucleotide sequence: TGTGCCACCAGCAGAGGCTTTCCCCCCGGGGATGAGCAGTTCTTC.

This chain joins TRBV15 and TRBJ2-3; the D gene is possibly TRBD2 (6 bases). Germline V gene data show CDR1 as LNHNV and CDR2 as YYDKDF (reference sequence). The length of the CDR3 is 12 residues. Deletions cut 8 bases from V and 6 bases from J, with 12 bases between. CDR3 protein: CATSTTRDTQYF. CDR3 nucleotides: TGTGCCACCTCTACGACTAGGGATACGCAGTATTTT.

This clonotype was seen only a few times. The genes are TRBV20-1 and TRBJ1-1; D ambiguous. Germline CDR1 is DFQATT and CDR2 is SNEGSKA (reference sequence). V lost 0 bases and J 8 bases, leaving 10 bases between the germline ends. This CDR3 has 12 residues. The CDR3 DNA is TGCAGTGCTAGAGAGGAGTTAGAGGAAGCTTTCTTT. It codes for CSAREELEEAFF.

The chain combines TRBV12-3 or TRBV12-4 with TRBJ1-5, with no clear D. Trimming removed 1 base from V and 2 bases from J, with 9 bases in between. This CDR3 has 15 amino acids. Here the CDR3 reads CASSLVEGGNQPQHF. The CDR3 region has the DNA TGTGCCAGCAGTTTAGTGGAGGGCGGCAATCAGCCCCAGCATTTT.

V is TRBV24-1 and J is TRBJ2-2, with no clear D. CDR1 KGHDR and CDR2 SFDVKD come from the germline V gene. This CDR3 contains 11 residues. V dropped 6 bases and J dropped 7 bases, with 5 bases sitting between them. This CDR3 reads CATSLSGELFF. CDR3 nucleotide sequence: TGTGCCACCAGTCTCAGCGGGGAGCTGTTTTTT.

In its sample, this clonotype was seen a few times. The V and J genes are TRBV5-1 and TRBJ2-7; possible D gene TRBD2, 5 bases. The germline CDR1 and CDR2 sequences are SGHRS and YFSETQ. V was clipped by 4 bases and J by 3 bases, with 17 bases between them. There are 15 residues in the CDR3. CDR3 amino acids: CASSVEVVGNYEQYF. The CDR3 DNA reads as TGCGCCAGCAGCGTGGAGGTGGTGGGGAACTACGAGCAGTACTTC.

CDR3 DNA sequence: TGTGCCAGCAGCCACAGCGGGGGGGCGGGGGCAGATACGCAGTATTTT. This translates into CASSHSGGAGADTQYF. The chain recombines TRBV3-1 with TRBJ2-3; 10 nucleotides line up with TRBD2. Per the germline V gene, CDR1 is LGHDT and CDR2 is YNNKEL (reference sequence). This CDR3 is 16 amino acids long. V was clipped by 3 bases and J by 4 bases; unmatched bases: 7.

The chain's CDR3 is CASTPLRFGTGELFF. DNA for the CDR3: TGTGCCAGCACCCCGCTGCGTTTTGGCACCGGGGAGCTGTTTTTT. The chain recombines TRBV12-3 or TRBV12-4 with TRBJ2-2; the D is unclear. V was cut by 7 bases and J by 4 bases, with 16 bases left in between. This CDR3 has 15 residues.

The chain employs TRBV5-1 and TRBJ1-1; tentatively, D is TRBD1 (6 bases). Looked up from germline, CDR1 is SGHRS and CDR2 is YFSETQ. V lost 1 base and J lost 1, with 8 bases in between. CDR3 length: 14 amino acids. The CDR3 coding sequence is TGCGCCAGCAGCTTGCAGGGGTGGAACACTGAAGCTTTCTTT. Its protein product is CASSLQGWNTEAFF.

The gene calls are TRBV29-1 and TRBJ2-7; no firm D call. The CDR3 is 12 amino acids. Trimming pared 0 bases from V and 2 bases from J, leaving 5 bases between. The germline gives CDR1 SQVTM, CDR2 ANQGSEA. Written as DNA, the CDR3 is TGCAGCGTTGAAGACCGCCCCTACGAGCAGTACTTC. It yields the protein CSVEDRPYEQYF.

The V call is TRBV12-3 or TRBV12-4, the J call TRBJ2-5; 10 bases are shared with TRBD2. With V trimmed by 5 bases and J by 5 bases, 5 bases remained unmatched. The CDR3 is 14 amino acids. CDR3 DNA: TGTGCCAGCAGTCCTAGCGGGGGCCTGGAGACCCAGTACTTC. Its protein is CASSPSGGLETQYF.

This clonotype came up many times. The chain has TRBV12-3 or TRBV12-4 and TRBJ2-5; D perhaps matches TRBD1 (6 bases). The CDR3 sequence is 12 residues long. Trimming took off 4 bases at V and 9 bases at J, with 12 bases between the two ends. The CDR3 spells CASSSRKGAQYF. The CDR3 DNA reads TGTGCCAGCAGTTCCCGGAAGGGGGCCCAGTACTTC.